Given below is one TCR beta chain in context. What it recognizes is unknown. The sample comes from a study of cytomegalovirus exposure and HLA in healthy donors. Overall study findings and caveats: CMV serostatus alone was available as immune exposure information. When presence/absence was analysed, sequencing depth was taken to be roughly uniform across donors.

PCR amplification relied on 60 Vbeta primers (plus 13 Jbeta primers). Data came from immunoSEQ multiplex PCR; TCRdb stores just in-frame clones and leaves some out. This sample has about 130,000 clones, with about 73% found just once. Germline assignment: CDR1 ENHRY and CDR2 SYGVKD. The CDR3 totals 15 residues. V lost 0 bases to trimming and J lost 2 bases, with 10 bases between them. This chain connects TRBV10-3 to TRBJ2-5; D possibly corresponds to TRBD1 (5 bases). Input material: PBMCs. This sequence was found in a woman aged 45-65 years in good health and CMV-seropositive. CDR3 amino acids: CAISESQRTQETQYF. CDR3 DNA sequence: TGTGCCATCAGTGAGTCGCAGAGGACACAAGAGACCCAGTACTTC.